This T cell receptor (beta chain) was sequenced for a study of graft-versus-host responses after intestinal transplantation. Overall study: Multivisceral, liver-intestinal, or isolated intestinal transplants were received by the recipients.

On this clone: Its antigen is not known.

Generated by immunoSEQ multiplex PCR, the TCRdb table keeps only in-frame clones and is missing some. This sample has about 120,000 clones, with 85% to 95% found just once. Study outcomes and limitations: Individuals who had graft-donor T cell macrochimerism had allografts that showed high graft-versus-host to host-versus-graft clonal ratios. Recipient marrow harbored GvH clones, some of which surfaced first in ileum or blood.

V shed 0 bases and J shed 3 bases, with 6 bases lying between them. The CDR3 sequence is 13 residues long. The V gene's germline CDR1 is SGHKS and CDR2 YYEKEE (reference sequence). The sequencing used unstimulated CD8+ T cells sorted from spleen or lymph node cells, collected before transplant. The TCR comes from a human donor who was the organ donor for an intestinal transplant. The chain combines TRBV5-5 with TRBJ1-1, with D unresolved. In DNA form, the CDR3 reads TGTGCCAGCAGCTTGGAGATATACACTGAAGCTTTCTTT. Translated, it gives CASSLEIYTEAFF.